This T cell receptor beta chain emerged from a study of shared clonotypes between healthy human individuals (dated by TCRdb to the early 2020s). In the study overall: The cohort comprised a couple of women and a few men aged 18 to 49 years. Per donor, three plates each were used for CD4 naive and CD4 memory, two for CD8 naive, and one for CD8 memory. Blood TCR repertoires of 5 or 6 healthy adults were deeply sequenced to estimate repertoire size and the extent of clonotype sharing between individuals. Libraries were prepared and TCR repertoires were sequenced by different laboratories using diverse techniques, in order to increase sequencing depth and limit assay-specific biases. Between about 0.94 and 8.9 billion PBMCs per donor were obtained by leukapheresis. The paper as a whole reports these results and caveats: Based on pairwise subsampling, the degree of clonotype sharing among donors was expected to be affected by sequencing depth. Naive subsets generally had larger estimated clonotype richness than memory subsets did. Sampling was restricted to blood, and TCR repertoires in tissue are likely to differ from TCR repertoires in blood. Across a handful of donors, around 5% of naive CD4, 3% to 4% of naive CD8, about 2% of memory CD4, and 0.4% of memory CD8 clonotypes were shared. Rarefaction of sorted-subset datasets indicated incomplete sequencing despite the large sequencing depth. Because the study included a small number of donors, the genetic and exposure-history diversity represented was limited. Clonotypes shared by all four sorted-subset donors showed higher generation probabilities than non-shared clonotypes.

Healthy HIV-negative adults with no recently reported acute infections or vaccinations were included as donors. Every donor was a Caucasian adult residing in Nashville, Tennessee, USA. CD4+ T cells were enriched by magnetic negative selection; naive cells were then positively selected on CD45RA, and the negative fraction formed the memory subset. Blood was obtained by leukapheresis, after which PBMCs were separated by Ficoll-Histopaque density gradient centrifugation and cryopreserved in liquid nitrogen vapor phase. Analytical flow cytometry was used to check the purity and quantity of every magnetically sorted T cell population. Genomic DNA was isolated from every sorted fraction and measured by UV absorbance on a Nanodrop 2000c. Using the deep immunoSEQ assay, multiplex PCR amplified TCR CDR3 regions from genomic DNA. For each cell subset, the extracted genomic DNA was distributed evenly across all wells of several immunoSEQ 96-well plates, and each plate served as one replicate. Each replicate PCR for sorted subsets received about 210 ng genomic DNA, equal to about 29,000 T cell genomes. Purified libraries were quantified with a Qubit 3.0 fluorometer, sized on a Bioanalyzer 2100, and re-quantified with the KAPA Library Quantification kit. Every immunoSEQ 96-well plate was sequenced on a separate single-read 150-cycle Illumina NextSeq 550 flow cell. The original pipeline was this. Because the immunoSEQ output included only junctional sequences and no quality scores, the filtering could not be the same as the filtering used for full-length reads. To assign V/J genes and CDR3, sequences were annotated using PyIR, a Python wrapper for IgBLAST v1.9, with IMGT germline references. Reads with weak V/J assignments (E-value above 1e-6), missing CDR3, stop codons, out-of-frame junctions, or ambiguous translated residues were removed. V3J clonotypes were defined as sequences sharing an identical inferred V gene, J gene, and CDR3 amino acid sequence. The percentage overlap between two repertoires was calculated by dividing the number of shared unique clonotypes by the size of the smaller repertoire. RTK rarefaction, the Chao1 estimator, and Recon v2.1 estimates of unobserved clonotypes were used to assess repertoire richness. Generation probabilities for all TCRbeta clonotypes obtained by the gDNA method from a few donors were computed using OLGA. Here the immuneACCESS table is served through TCRdb, limited to in-frame sequences with V and J called. Missing clones are a known gap in these copies; in checked studies unresolved V genes cover under half, and the rest lacks a known reason. V, J and clone size are taken as reported in that table, and D and trimming were inferred from the DNA itself. In all, the sample holds millions of clones, and roughly 94% of those were seen once. The ten top clones hold 0.1% to 0.15% of the sample.

With regard to this clone: What antigen it recognizes has not been identified. No much larger clone is present one base from it, and per-base qualities are unavailable.

From a lookup of the germline V gene (reference sequence), CDR1 and CDR2 are SEHNR and FQNEAQ. Cut back by 3 bases and 0 bases, the V and J ends lie 9 bases apart. Including the terminal cysteine and phenylalanine, the CDR3 comprises 14 residues. Of the read, only the CDR3 DNA is kept; its 42 bases are in frame from base 1. The V and J genes are TRBV7-9 and TRBJ2-7; no D gene is confidently identified. Sequencing was done on a sample of naive CD4+ T cells sorted from blood. What the cell subset or site label conveys for this sample: CD45RA+ positively selected. This receptor was obtained from a young man in good health. The DNA sequence reads TGTGCCAGCAGCTTGAGTGGTAGCTCCTACGAGCAGTACTTC. This sequence encodes CASSLSGSSYEQYF.